The present T cell receptor beta chain was sequenced within a study of response to subunit inactivated influenza vaccine listed by TCRdb under 2018. Study-wide context: To follow how T cells responded to a trivalent subunit inactivated influenza vaccine, the researchers relied on deep quantitative profiling of the T cell receptor repertoire. Paper-wide results and their limitations: The authors suggested that each seasonal influenza vaccination may recruit only a limited number of new T cells.

The protocol used for the library was RT-PCR. The listed sequencing device is Illumina HiSeq 2500. The public reads were quality trimmed at Q25 with fastp and then assembled into clones with MiXCR by TCRdb, keeping productive beta chains. CDR3 protein duplicates are merged, each entry listing the most common genes and DNA. The sample table contains 500,000 to 600,000 distinct CDR3 sequences; only one count was recorded for less than 8% of them. About an eighth of the sample lies in the top ten. This clonotype has only a few counts. The clone's antigen remains unknown. Base-call qualities are not available, and no considerably larger clone is one nucleotide away. The CDR3 covers 14 residues, taking in both the cysteine and the phenylalanine. This entry keeps only the CDR3 DNA: 42 bases, framed from base 1. Trimmed from V: 2 bases; trimmed from J: 6 bases; junction bases lacking a gene match: 4. CDR1 and CDR2 are drawn from the germline V gene (reference sequence): MNHEY, SMNVEV.

The sample consisted of PBMCs from blood, taken around 25 months after vaccination. This clonotype originated in a man between 50 and 69 years old who received an inactivated influenza vaccine. Donor details come from another sample of the same person, matched by shared clones. The chain uses TRBV27 and TRBJ2-1, and TRBD2 matches 7 of the central bases. The sequenced DNA: TGTGCCAGCAGTTTAGCGGGAGATCTCAATGAGCAGTTCTTC. It encodes CASSLAGDLNEQFF.